This TCR beta chain was identified during a study of cytomegalovirus exposure and HLA in healthy donors (TCRdb year 2017). For the study in its entirety: A later analysis indicated that the 95 to 150 validation repertoires were generated on the platform also employed for the 720 or so repertoires of the first cohort. The study aimed to test whether cataloging public T cell receptors could reveal signatures of past pathogen exposure. A separate validation cohort of roughly 130 different subjects was used in addition to the roughly 670-subject first cohort. To predict cytomegalovirus infection status, the study brought together high-throughput TCR immunosequencing, statistical association of individual TCRs with disease status, and machine learning. Results and caveats for the whole study, not just this receptor: Of the cluster scores, approximately 95% were above 0 in a later analysis, which found that TCRs clustered in the first cohort also tended to co-occur in the 95 to 150 validation repertoires. In both the original and validation cohorts, the classifier was reported to diagnose cytomegalovirus status with high specificity and sensitivity. In vitro tests confirmed that a few of the cytomegalovirus-associated TCR beta chains recognize cytomegalovirus antigens. The authors suggested that the approach could potentially be generalized to other disease states and immunological phenotypes. In the study, some 180 TCR beta chains were listed as associated with cytomegalovirus. Most TCR sequences were observed very rarely across donors, whereas some public TCRs were present in many individuals. All 120 or so repertoires were used to score co-occurrence in the validation cohort in a later analysis, because that analysis had no HLA typing for the cohort.

The donors belonged to the validation cohort of over a hundred subjects, which was separate from the approximately 700-subject first cohort. Details on this clone: Its target antigen remains unknown. Per-base qualities were not stored, and no clone one base away is much larger.

From the germline V gene, CDR1 is MNHEY and CDR2 is SVGAGI. The CDR3 measures 16 amino acids from cysteine to phenylalanine. Only the CDR3 part of the read is kept: 48 bases, read in frame from the first base. Compared with germline, V lacks 0 bases and J lacks 9 bases; bases without a gene match: 9. Library generation was performed with the immunoSEQ multiplex PCR assay. The source study handled its data this way. A statistical classification framework was developed to diagnose cytomegalovirus status using the catalog of TCR beta chain sequences. TCRdb obtained this table from immuneACCESS and retained in-frame rearrangements with V and J assigned. These tables miss some clones; where compared with another copy, unresolved V genes account for less than half of the shortfall, and the remainder is unexplained. The V and J calls and clone size come from that table; D and trimming were worked out from the DNA. The sample profile shows about 130,000 clones; 88% of them were found once. Jointly, the top ten make up about 1.5% of the sample.

The clonotype comes from a man aged 25 to 40 in good health and CMV-seronegative. Sequencing used PBMCs. Recombination linked TRBV6-5 to TRBJ2-1, and 9 bases in between align with TRBD2. The sequenced DNA: TGTGCCAGCAGTTACTCTCTCGCGGGAGGGATCGGTGAGCAGTTCTTC. Its protein is CASSYSLAGGIGEQFF.